The following is a TCR beta chain sequence with its context. The data were taken from a study of blood T cell repertoires in COVID-19. Method: immunoSEQ multiplex PCR; TCRdb's copy keeps in-frame clones and lacks some. The table includes some 190,000 clones, around four fifths detected once. Material: peripheral blood. The origin of this receptor is a woman in her 70s with active or convalescent COVID-19.

The CDR3 DNA follows: TGTGCCAGCAGCTTAGGGACTAGAGGCGAGCAGTACTTC. Its protein is CASSLGTRGEQYF. The genes are TRBV7-8 and TRBJ2-7; TRBD2 aligns across 7 bases. The CDR3 sequence is 13 residues long. Germline V gives CDR1 SGHVS, CDR2 FQNEAQ. The trim removed 1 base at V and 6 bases at J, leaving 3 bases unmatched.